The T cell receptor beta chain described here comes from a study of T cell responses to AZD1222 COVID-19 vaccine. Study-wide points: At study baseline, merely six AZD1222 recipients were seropositive. Across spike, vaccine-associated CD4 TCRs were found, dominant at 160-218 and 743-854.

Notes on this clone: Antigen unknown.

Second-dose timings of about 4 or about 12 weeks were pooled. The CDR3 runs 14 residues. CDR1 is GTSNPN, CDR2 SVGIG, per germline (reference sequence). The V and J ends lost 0 bases and 7 bases, in that order; junction bases with no gene match: 4. Profiling relied on immunoSEQ multiplex PCR, and the TCRdb table lists in-frame clones only, not all of them. The data hold about 73,000 clones, with about 78% observed a single time. This receptor was obtained from an adult who received the AZD1222 COVID-19 vaccine. The sample here was peripheral blood, taken 28 days after the second AZD1222 dose. The chain is built from TRBV30 and TRBJ1-4; 8 nucleotides align to TRBD1. The CDR3 region is CAWSVQGGLEKLFF. The CDR3 DNA reads as TGTGCCTGGAGTGTACAGGGGGGCCTTGAAAAACTGTTTTTT.